Given below is one T cell receptor beta chain in context. The antigen remains unidentified. This CDR3 has 11 residues. V was pared by 5 bases and J by 6 bases, with 8 bases between. Germline CDR1 LNHDA, CDR2 SQIVND (reference sequence). This sample was taken from a study of shared clonotypes between healthy human individuals. Study-level points and caveats: It was the few donors that limited the genetic and exposure-history diversity represented.

All of the donors resided in Nashville, Tennessee, and each was a Caucasian adult. Per the original methods: Junction-only sequences produced by ImmunoSEQ had no quality scores, so filtering differed. Clones were sequenced by immunoSEQ multiplex PCR, and TCRdb holds only the in-frame ones, with some missing. V and J calls and clone size are given by that table; D and trimming were obtained from the DNA. The sample lists 450,000 to 500,000 clones; roughly 80% were seen once. This sequence was found in a woman in her thirties or forties in good health. Some clones in this sample may be carry-over from other donors' samples. The genes are TRBV19 and TRBJ2-7; possibly TRBD2 for D (5 bases). Sequenced input: PBMCs. This CDR3 reads CASSFGVEQYF. CDR3 sequence (DNA): TGTGCCAGTAGTTTCGGGGTCGAGCAGTACTTC.